What follows are 22 T cell receptor beta chains derived from one specimen sequenced in a study of blood T cell repertoires in COVID-19. Clones were sequenced by immunoSEQ multiplex PCR, and TCRdb holds only the in-frame ones, with some missing. There are roughly 180,000 clones in the sample; roughly 80% occur only once, and around 5.1% lies in the top ten. What was sequenced was PBMCs or T cells enriched from blood (not recorded which). Receptors were obtained from a woman in her thirties or forties with acute COVID-19.

The gene calls are TRBV10-3 and TRBJ2-7; 10 nucleotides match TRBD2. This CDR3 comprises 16 residues. Germline V lookup: CDR1 ENHRY, CDR2 SYGVKD. V shed 3 bases and J 0 bases; nucleotides not matched to a gene: 5. The CDR3 sequence: CAISDQAGGLSYEQYF. The CDR3 region has the DNA TGTGCCATCAGTGATCAAGCGGGAGGGCTCTCCTACGAGCAGTACTTC.

The chain joins TRBV4-1 to TRBJ2-1; D is undetermined. This CDR3 spans 16 amino acids. The V gene lost 0 bases and the J gene lost 2 bases, with 11 bases spanning the gap. Per germline, CDR1 MGHRA and CDR2 YSYEKL. CDR3 sequence: CASSQEWASTYNEQFF. For the CDR3, the DNA is TGCGCCAGCAGCCAAGAGTGGGCCAGTACCTACAATGAGCAGTTCTTC.

This rearrangement joins TRBV6-5 to TRBJ1-5; 9 bases agree with TRBD1. Germline CDR1 reads MNHEY; CDR2 reads SVGAGI. V lost 6 bases to trimming and J lost 9 bases; unmatched junction nucleotides: 6. The length of the CDR3 is 13 residues. CDR3 nucleotides: TGTGCCAGCAGCCCGGACAGGGGAAGGCCCCAGCATTTT. Amino acids: CASSPDRGRPQHF.

A single count supports this clone. This sequence joins TRBV7-9 and TRBJ2-3; TRBD1 might be the D (5 bases). The CDR3 is 14 residues long. The germline V gene has CDR1 SEHNR and CDR2 FQNEAQ (reference sequence). V gave up 0 bases and J gave up 2 bases, with 6 bases separating them. CDR3 region: CASSLAGDTDTQYF. CDR3 bases: TGTGCCAGCAGCTTAGCAGGGGACACAGATACGCAGTATTTT.

The DNA for the CDR3 is TGTGCCAGCAGCTTATCGGGACTAGACTCAGATACGCAGTATTTT. Its protein is CASSLSGLDSDTQYF. The chain links TRBV7-3 to TRBJ2-3; TRBD2 aligns across 8 bases. Germline assignment: CDR1 SGHTA and CDR2 FQGTGA. This CDR3 contains 15 residues. The V segment lost 2 bases and the J segment 4 bases; nucleotides outside the gene matches: 5.

The rearrangement uses TRBV19 and TRBJ2-4, with TRBD2 matching over 8 bases. Germline-derived CDR1 and CDR2 are LNHDA and SQIVND (reference sequence). J lost 1 base, V lost 6 bases, and 5 bases had no gene match. The CDR3 is made up of 15 amino acids. CDR3 amino acids: CASSNRTSAKNIQYF. The CDR3 nucleotides read TGTGCCAGTAGCAACAGGACTAGCGCCAAAAACATTCAGTACTTC.

Comments on this clone: Other nucleotide sequences from this sample produce the same CDR3. V usage is TRBV9 and J usage is TRBJ2-7; 13 bases map to TRBD2. CDR1 SGDLS and CDR2 YYNGEE come from the germline V gene. The CDR3 totals 15 residues. The CDR3 loop reads CASSATSGRAYEQYV. CDR3 nucleotide sequence: TGTGCCAGTAGCGCTACTAGCGGGAGGGCCTACGAGCAGTACGTC.

J is TRBJ1-5 and V is TRBV18, with 9 bases aligning to TRBD1. Per the germline V gene, CDR1 is KGHSH and CDR2 is LQKENI. V lost 5 bases and J lost 4; bases outside the gene matches: 3. This CDR3 has 14 amino acids. The CDR3 DNA sequence: TGTGCCAGCTCATCGGGGACAGGGAATCAGCCCCAGCATTTT. Its translation is CASSSGTGNQPQHF.

The chain recombines TRBV19 with TRBJ1-4; a possible D gene is TRBD1 (5 bases). Germline CDR1 reads LNHDA; CDR2 reads SQIVND (reference sequence). The CDR3 contains 14 residues. V was clipped by 4 bases and J by 2 bases, with 8 bases between them. CDR3 sequence (DNA): TGTGCCAGTAGTACAGGGCAGACTAATGAAAAACTGTTTTTT. Translated, it gives CASSTGQTNEKLFF.

V and J are TRBV29-1 and TRBJ2-1, with TRBD2 identical over 15 bases. The length of the CDR3 is 19 residues. The junction had 10 bases not matched to a gene; V was cut back by 0 bases and J by 4 bases. Germline CDR1 is SQVTM and CDR2 is ANQGSEA. The CDR3 DNA is TGCAGCGTTGAAGATCCCGGCGGGACTAGCGGGAGGTATTACAATGAGCAGTTCTTC. This encodes CSVEDPGGTSGRYYNEQFF.

The chain couples TRBV3-1 (or the pseudogene TRBV3-2) to TRBJ1-4, with 7 bases lining up with TRBD1. The germline gives CDR1 LGHDT, CDR2 YNNKEL (reference sequence). The J segment lost 5 bases and the V segment lost 4 bases, leaving 7 bases of the junction unmatched. The CDR3 has 15 residues. CDR3 in amino acids: CASSPPGQANEKLFF. CDR3 coding DNA: TGTGCCAGCAGCCCACCCGGACAGGCAAATGAAAAACTGTTTTTT.

The V gene is TRBV25-1, the J gene TRBJ2-3; D unclear. Trimming stripped 6 bases from V and 4 bases from J, with 8 bases between. Germline CDR1 and CDR2: MGHDK and SYGVNS. This CDR3 region has 12 residues. The CDR3 reads CASRISADTQYF. As DNA, the CDR3 is TGTGCCAGCAGAATCAGTGCAGATACGCAGTATTTT.

The chain is built from TRBV6-1 and TRBJ1-4, with 11 bases aligning to TRBD1. The junction had 2 bases not matched to a gene; V was cut back by 2 bases and J by 0 bases. Germline loops: CDR1 MNHNS, CDR2 SASEGT. The CDR3 consists of 17 residues. CDR3 sequence: CASSEKGQGATNEKLFF. The DNA for the CDR3 is TGTGCCAGCAGTGAAAAGGGACAGGGGGCAACTAATGAAAAACTGTTTTTT.

This clone is a singleton in its sample. The chain combines TRBV7-3 with TRBJ1-1; D is possibly TRBD1 (5 bases). This CDR3 comprises 13 residues. Germline CDR1 and CDR2: SGHTA and FQGTGA. Trimming took 5 bases from V and 5 from J, leaving 12 bases between them. The CDR3 here is CASSKQTGTEAFF. In DNA form, the CDR3 reads TGTGCCAGCAGCAAACAAACAGGTACTGAAGCTTTCTTT.

The V and J genes are TRBV15 and TRBJ1-2; 7 positions match TRBD1. Trimming cost V 11 bases and J 8 bases; bases outside gene matches: 20. The CDR3 spans 15 residues. From germline, CDR1 is LNHNV and CDR2 YYDKDF (reference sequence). The DNA for the CDR3 is TGTGCCTCTTCACCGGGACAGTCAGGGAATAGGGGCTACACCTTC. Amino acid sequence: CASSPGQSGNRGYTF.

This clone was recorded once. The chain combines TRBV11-3 with TRBJ2-1; a weak D match, TRBD2 (5 bases). V lost 1 base and J 9 bases, leaving 10 bases between the germline ends. This CDR3 comprises 13 residues. CDR1 and CDR2 (germline): SGHNT, YENEEA. CDR3 DNA sequence: TGTGCCAGCAGCTTAGGTAGCGCGGGTGAGCAGTTCTTC. Its translation is CASSLGSAGEQFF. Looking up the rest from reference TRBV11-3 and TRBJ2-1 gives the full variable domain: EAGVVQSPRYKIIEKKQPVAFWCNPISGHNTLYWYLQNLGQGPELLIRYENEEAVDDSQLPKDRFSAERLKGVDSTLKIQPAELGDSAVYLCASSLGSAGEQFFGPGTRLTVL.

J is TRBJ2-7 and V is TRBV12-3 or TRBV12-4; 8 nucleotides line up with TRBD2. This CDR3 is 13 amino acids long. V gave up 6 bases and J gave up 4 bases; unmatched junction bases: 5. DNA of the CDR3: TGTGCCAGCAGCTCGGGGGGGGGTTACGAGCAGTACGTC. Its protein is CASSSGGGYEQYV.

V usage is TRBV5-1 and J usage is TRBJ2-1; TRBD2 aligns across 9 bases. The CDR3 consists of 16 residues. V lost 4 bases to trimming and J lost 2 bases; unmatched junction nucleotides: 7. Germline V gene lookup returns CDR1 SGHRS and CDR2 YFSETQ. CDR3 in amino acids: CASSPFSGGPYNEQFF. The CDR3, as DNA: TGCGCCAGCAGCCCCTTCAGCGGGGGGCCCTACAATGAGCAGTTCTTC.

This clone was counted only a few times. The J gene is TRBJ1-4, the V gene TRBV5-4; 9 bases fit TRBD1. CDR3 length: 14 residues. Germline V gene data show CDR1 as SGHNT and CDR2 as YYREEE (reference sequence). V gave up 7 bases and J gave up 8 bases; unmatched junction bases: 9. CDR3 loop: CASSIQGAGEKLFF. DNA for the CDR3: TGTGCCAGCTCGATACAGGGGGCAGGAGAAAAACTGTTTTTT.

This clone was counted once. The chain has TRBV19 and TRBJ2-2; 10 bases are a match to TRBD2. The V gene's germline CDR1 is LNHDA and CDR2 SQIVND (reference sequence). This CDR3 has 15 residues. Losses at the gene ends were 6 bases for V and 1 base for J; bases not matched to a gene: 2. CDR3 in DNA: TGTGCCAGTAGCGGACTAGCGGAGAACACCGGGGAGCTGTTTTTT. As protein: CASSGLAENTGELFF.

CDR3: CASSLHLAGGPSIAGELFF. CDR3 in DNA: TGTGCCAGCAGCTTACATCTAGCGGGAGGGCCCTCTATCGCCGGGGAGCTGTTTTTT. This chain connects TRBV7-9 to TRBJ2-2; 12 bases are a match to TRBD2. This CDR3 has 19 residues. Germline V gene lookup returns CDR1 SEHNR and CDR2 FQNEAQ (reference sequence). V was clipped by 2 bases and J by 6 bases; unmatched bases: 13.

The chain has TRBV7-3 and TRBJ2-6, with D unclear. The CDR3 is 13 amino acids. CDR1 SGHTA and CDR2 FQGTGA come from the germline V gene. With 5 bases removed from V and 2 bases from J, the gap between germline ends came to 4 bases. In nucleotides, the CDR3 is TGTGCCAGCAGCCTTCCTGGGGCCAACGTCCTGACTTTC. Protein: CASSLPGANVLTF.